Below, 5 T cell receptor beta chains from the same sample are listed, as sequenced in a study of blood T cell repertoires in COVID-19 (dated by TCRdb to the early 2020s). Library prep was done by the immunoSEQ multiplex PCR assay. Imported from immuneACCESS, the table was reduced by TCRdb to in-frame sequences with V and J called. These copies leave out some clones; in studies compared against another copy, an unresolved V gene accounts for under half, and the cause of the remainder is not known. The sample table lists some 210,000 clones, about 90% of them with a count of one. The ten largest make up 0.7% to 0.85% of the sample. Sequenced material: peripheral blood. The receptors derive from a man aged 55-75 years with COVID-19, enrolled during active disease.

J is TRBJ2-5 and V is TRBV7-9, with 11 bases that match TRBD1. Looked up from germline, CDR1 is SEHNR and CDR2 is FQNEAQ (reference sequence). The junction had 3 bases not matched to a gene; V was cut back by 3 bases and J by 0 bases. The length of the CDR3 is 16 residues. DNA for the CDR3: TGTGCCAGCAGCTTGGGGGACAGGGGGAACCAAGAGACCCAGTACTTC. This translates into CASSLGDRGNQETQYF.

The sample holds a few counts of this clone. Here the CDR3 reads CASSPPGNRYSNQPQHF. Written as DNA, the CDR3 is TGTGCCAGCAGTCCCCCCGGGAATAGGTATAGCAATCAGCCCCAGCATTTT. This rearrangement joins TRBV2 to TRBJ1-5; D not resolved. The CDR3 loop spans 17 amino acids. V was shortened by 5 bases and J by 0 bases, with 17 bases between the two germline ends. Per germline, CDR1 SNHLY and CDR2 FYNNEI.

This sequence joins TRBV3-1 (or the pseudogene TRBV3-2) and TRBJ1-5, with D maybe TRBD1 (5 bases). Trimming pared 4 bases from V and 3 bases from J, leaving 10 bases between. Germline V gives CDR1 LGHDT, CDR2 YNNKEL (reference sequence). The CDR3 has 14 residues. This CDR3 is CASSPGATNQPQHF. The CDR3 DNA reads TGTGCCAGCAGCCCTGGGGCGACCAATCAGCCCCAGCATTTT.

The CDR3 bases are TGTGCCAGCAGCTTATCGACTAGCGGGCTGCCTGAGCAGTTCTTC. Translated, it gives CASSLSTSGLPEQFF. This chain links TRBV7-2 with TRBJ2-1; the match to TRBD2 covers 10 bases. Germline CDR1 is SGHTA and CDR2 is FQGNSA. J lost 9 bases, V lost 2 bases, and 7 bases had no gene match. The CDR3 spans 15 residues.

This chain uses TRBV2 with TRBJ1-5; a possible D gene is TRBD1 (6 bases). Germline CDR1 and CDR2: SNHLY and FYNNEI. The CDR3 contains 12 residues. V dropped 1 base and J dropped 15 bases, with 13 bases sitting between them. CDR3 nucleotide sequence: TGTGCCAGCAGTGAAGGTTTGGGGGCAGGGCATTTT. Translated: CASSEGLGAGHF.